This entry lists 21 T cell receptor beta chains sequenced from one sample in a study of control samples from healthy donors and cancer patients. Assay: immunoSEQ multiplex PCR; the TCRdb copy retains only in-frame clones and omits some. The sample shows 150,000 to 200,000 clones, around 90% of them seen only once. Sequenced input: blood. Source of these receptors: a woman aged 25 to 39 in good health.

This chain links TRBV24-1 with TRBJ2-2; TRBD1 aligns across 7 bases. The ends lost 0 bases at V and 4 bases at J; junction bases unmatched: 4. This CDR3 contains 16 residues. Germline assignment: CDR1 KGHDR and CDR2 SFDVKD. This CDR3 is CATSDLLGGPTGELFF. The CDR3 DNA reads TGTGCCACCAGTGATTTGCTAGGGGGCCCCACCGGGGAGCTGTTTTTT.

V is TRBV9 and J is TRBJ1-1; 7 bases agree with TRBD1. CDR1 SGDLS and CDR2 YYNGEE come from the germline V gene. The ends lost 4 bases at V and 4 bases at J; junction bases unmatched: 7. The CDR3 loop spans 14 amino acids. In nucleotides, the CDR3 is TGTGCCAGCAGCCCAGGGGGGACATCCACTGAAGCTTTCTTT. This codes for CASSPGGTSTEAFF. The full variable domain, with the rest looked up from reference TRBV9 and TRBJ1-1, is DSGVTQTPKHLITATGQRVTLRCSPRSGDLSVYWYQQSLDQGLQFLIQYYNGEERAKGNILERFSAQQFPDLHSELNLSSLELGDSALYFCASSPGGTSTEAFFGQGTRLTVV.

This clone was found a few times. The chain is built from TRBV28 and TRBJ2-7, with D uncertain. Germline values: CDR1 MDHEN, CDR2 SYDVKM. CDR3 length: 12 amino acids. Trimming removed 2 bases from V and 6 bases from J, with 8 bases in between. CDR3 amino acids: CASSLRAREQYF. The CDR3 nucleotides are TGTGCCAGCAGTTTAAGGGCCCGCGAGCAGTACTTC.

The V gene is TRBV24-1, the J gene TRBJ2-5; 8 positions agree with TRBD1. Germline CDR1 and CDR2: KGHDR and SFDVKD. V was pared by 4 bases and J by 5 bases, with 8 bases of the junction left unmatched. CDR3 size: 15 residues. The DNA for the CDR3 is TGTGCCACCAGTGACACGACAGGGGTAGGGGAGACCCAGTACTTC. It encodes CATSDTTGVGETQYF.

V usage is TRBV19 and J usage is TRBJ2-7, with 8 bases identical to TRBD1. The CDR3 runs 14 residues. V was clipped by 0 bases and J by 8 bases; unmatched bases: 6. The germline gives CDR1 LNHDA, CDR2 SQIVND (reference sequence). The CDR3 sequence: CASSIDPRQGQQYF. The CDR3 DNA sequence: TGTGCCAGTAGTATAGACCCCAGACAGGGGCAGCAGTACTTC.

The rearrangement links TRBV13 to TRBJ1-1; a weak D match, TRBD1 (5 bases). The germline V gene has CDR1 PRHDT and CDR2 FYEKMQ (reference sequence). The V end was cut by 2 bases, the J end by 5 bases, with 12 bases between. This CDR3 has 14 residues. In DNA form, the CDR3 reads TGTGCCAGCAGCTTATCGTCGGGGGGGACTGAAGCTTTCTTT. Its translation is CASSLSSGGTEAFF.

This clone was detected a few times. The chain joins TRBV12-3 or TRBV12-4 to TRBJ1-1; D not resolved. V lost 3 bases and J lost 11, with 13 bases in between. CDR3 size: 12 residues. The CDR3 loop reads CASSFTGSWAFF. The DNA of the CDR3 is TGTGCCAGCAGTTTTACGGGGTCATGGGCTTTCTTT.

The chain carries TRBV10-1 and TRBJ1-2; 9 nucleotides match TRBD1. The CDR3 runs to 13 residues. Germline V gene sequence: CDR1 WNHNN, CDR2 SYGVQD (reference sequence). V lost 6 bases, J lost 7 bases, and 6 bases stayed unmatched. CDR3 loop: CASSRDRASGYTF. The CDR3 nucleotides read TGCGCCAGCAGCCGGGACAGGGCTTCTGGCTACACCTTC.

This chain links TRBV6-5 with TRBJ1-2; D not resolved. This CDR3 contains 15 residues. Trimming took off 0 bases at V and 0 bases at J, with 8 bases between the two ends. CDR1 MNHEY and CDR2 SVGAGI come from the germline V gene. CDR3 bases: TGTGCCAGCAGTTACTCGATTGGCTCTAACTATGGCTACACCTTC. It translates to CASSYSIGSNYGYTF.

About this clone itself: One end of the junction varies from germline; a read error may be responsible. The chain is built from TRBV9 and TRBJ2-2; tentatively, D is TRBD2 (6 bases). Germline V CDR1 and CDR2: SGDLS, YYNGEE. This CDR3 contains 18 residues. The CDR3 sequence: CASSVALSAGRNAGELFF. The CDR3 coding sequence is TGTGCCAGCAGCGTAGCACTTAGCGCGGGGAGGAACGCCGGGGAGCTGTTTTTT.

The chain joins TRBV6-5 to TRBJ1-1; tentative D call: TRBD1 (6 bases). The germline V gene has CDR1 MNHEY and CDR2 SVGAGI. The V end was cut by 7 bases, the J end by 1 base, with 16 bases between. The CDR3 sequence is 15 residues long. The CDR3 DNA follows: TGTGCCAGCAAGATCCAGGGGCCCCAGAACACTGAAGCTTTCTTT. The encoded protein is CASKIQGPQNTEAFF.

This clone was detected only a few times. The genes are TRBV7-8 and TRBJ1-6, with TRBD1 identical over 7 bases. The CDR3 totals 14 residues. V dropped 2 bases and J dropped 7; count of bases not matched to a gene: 2. Germline V gene data show CDR1 as SGHVS and CDR2 as FQNEAQ. The CDR3, as DNA: TGTGCCAGCAGCTTAACGGACAGGAATTCACCCCTCCACTTT. This translates into CASSLTDRNSPLHF.

Comment on this clone: The junction differs from germline at one of its ends, possibly a read error. The chain combines TRBV7-2 with TRBJ2-2; 10 nucleotides align to TRBD2. CDR3 length: 16 residues. CDR1 and CDR2 (germline): SGHTA, FQGNSA. The chain's CDR3 is CASSLAGASNTGELFF. The CDR3 DNA reads as TGTGCCAGCAGCCTAGCGGGAGCATCGAACACCGGGGAGCTGTTTTTT.

The chain carries TRBV18 and TRBJ1-1; TRBD1 matches at 7 bases. CDR3 length equals 15 residues. Germline lookup yields CDR1 KGHSH and CDR2 LQKENI. V shed 2 bases, J shed 3 bases, and the junction held 6 bases outside the gene matches. CDR3 sequence (DNA): TGTGCCAGCTCACCAGACAGTACAGGGGACACTGAAGCTTTCTTT. This codes for CASSPDSTGDTEAFF.

This clone was counted a single time. The chain is built from TRBV2 and TRBJ1-3, with TRBD1 identical over 9 bases. The germline gives CDR1 SNHLY, CDR2 FYNNEI. Trimming took 4 bases from V and 9 from J; bases not matched to a gene: 10. The CDR3 loop spans 15 amino acids. This CDR3 is CASSGTGTGSITIYF. The CDR3 nucleotides are TGTGCCAGCAGTGGTACCGGGACAGGGTCGATCACCATATATTTT.

The chain employs TRBV11-2 and TRBJ2-2, with 9 bases that match TRBD1. The CDR3 runs to 15 residues. With V trimmed by 4 bases and J by 7 bases, 7 bases remained unmatched. Per germline, CDR1 SGHAT and CDR2 FQNNGV. The CDR3 spells CASSSGQGWIGELFF. DNA of the CDR3: TGTGCCAGCAGCTCCGGACAGGGGTGGATCGGGGAGCTGTTTTTT.

This chain uses TRBV6-1 with TRBJ2-6, with D unclear. V gave up 0 bases and J gave up 0 bases, with 9 bases separating them. The germline V gene encodes CDR1 MNHNS and CDR2 SASEGT. This CDR3 region has 17 residues. As DNA, the CDR3 is TGTGCCAGCAGTGAAGCGGCCCTAAACTCTGGGGCCAACGTCCTGACTTTC. The encoded protein is CASSEAALNSGANVLTF.

This chain uses TRBV19 with TRBJ1-6; D gene unclear. Germline values: CDR1 LNHDA, CDR2 SQIVND (reference sequence). CDR3 size: 14 residues. With 4 bases removed from V and 7 bases from J, the gap between germline ends came to 11 bases. This CDR3 reads CASSTGGRNSPLHF. The DNA for the CDR3 is TGTGCCAGTAGTACGGGAGGCAGGAATTCACCCCTCCACTTT.

V is TRBV9 and J is TRBJ2-7; 8 nucleotides match TRBD2. Unmatched junction bases numbered 2, after V lost 1 base and J lost 2 bases. Germline-derived CDR1 and CDR2 are SGDLS and YYNGEE. The CDR3 runs 14 residues. CDR3 sequence reads: CASSVSGSAYEQYF. CDR3 in DNA: TGTGCCAGCAGCGTAAGCGGGAGCGCCTACGAGCAGTACTTC.

V usage is TRBV6-5 and J usage is TRBJ2-5; TRBD1 matches at 9 bases. Trimming took 6 bases from V and 5 from J; bases not matched to a gene: 10. Germline V lookup: CDR1 MNHEY, CDR2 SVGAGI. This CDR3 comprises 15 residues. CDR3 in amino acids: CASSSTGGSLETQYF. The CDR3 bases are TGTGCCAGCAGCTCGACAGGGGGTAGCTTGGAGACCCAGTACTTC.

The chain combines TRBV3-1 (or the pseudogene TRBV3-2) with TRBJ2-1; the match to TRBD2 covers 7 bases. Germline CDR1 is LGHDT and CDR2 is YNNKEL (reference sequence). CDR3 length equals 16 residues. V was pared by 0 bases and J by 6 bases, with 8 bases of the junction left unmatched. The CDR3 nucleotides are TGTGCCAGCAGCCAAGAGTTTAGGCGGGAGCGCAATGAGCAGTTCTTC. Its translation: CASSQEFRRERNEQFF.